Listed below are T cell receptor beta chains from one sample, sequenced in a study of spatial heterogeneity in lung cancer. TCRdb re-analysed the 5' RACE reads in MiXCR, keeping a single row per CDR3 protein. In the table there are 35,000 to 45,000 distinct CDR3 sequences, about 7.6% of which are singletons. The sample was PBMCs, taken at follow-up. All receptors derive from a male donor with early-stage non-small cell lung cancer. CDR3s include the opening cysteine and the closing phenylalanine or tryptophan. The D gene is left open where the match is weak. Rows may omit the clone size; those that give it use once, few, many or a size class.

D: -; V: TRBV11-2; length: 13; size: -; J: TRBJ1-1; DNA: TGTGCCAGCGGAAGACAGGAGAACACTGAAGCTTTCTTT; CDR3: CASGRQENTEAFF
D: -; V: TRBV5-1; length: 17; size: many; J: TRBJ1-4; DNA: TGCGCCAGCAGCTTGGAAATGCTGGGGAGGTATAATGAAAAACTGTTTTTT; CDR3: CASSLEMLGRYNEKLFF
D: -; V: TRBV5-1; length: 15; size: many; J: TRBJ1-4; DNA: TGCGCCAGCAGCTTGATAGGGGCTAAGGGCGAAAAACTGTTTTTT; CDR3: CASSLIGAKGEKLFF
D: -; V: TRBV23-1; length: 14; size: many; J: TRBJ1-6; DNA: TGCGCCAGGTTACAGACACGGTCGTATTCACCCCTCCACTTT; CDR3: CARLQTRSYSPLHF
D: -; V: TRBV30; length: 17; size: many; J: TRBJ1-5; DNA: TGTGCCTGGAGTGTAGGTTTCAGGGGTCAGAGCAATCAGCCCCAGCATTTT; CDR3: CAWSVGFRGQSNQPQHF
D: -; V: TRBV5-1; length: 14; size: many; J: TRBJ1-4; DNA: TGCGCCAGCAGCTTGGGGCAGGGTGATGAAAAACTGTTTTTT; CDR3: CASSLGQGDEKLFF
D: -; V: TRBV6-6; length: 13; size: many; J: TRBJ1-2; DNA: TGTGCCAGCAGCCTGGCGGCAGGCTATGGCTACACCTTC; CDR3: CASSLAAGYGYTF
D: -; V: TRBV6-5; length: 17; size: -; J: TRBJ1-3; DNA: TGTGCCAGCAGTTACTCGTCGGGGGAAATCTCTGGAAACACCATATATTTT; CDR3: CASSYSSGEISGNTIYF
D: -; V: TRBV5-6; length: 12; size: many; J: TRBJ2-3; DNA: TGTGCCAGCAGCTTGCTTCCAGATACGCAGTATTTT; CDR3: CASSLLPDTQYF
D: TRBD2; V: TRBV20-1; length: 16; size: many; J: TRBJ2-3; DNA: TGCAGTGCTCCGAAGACTAGCGGGGGCTTCACAGATACGCAGTATTTT; CDR3: CSAPKTSGGFTDTQYF
D: -; V: TRBV7-2; length: 15; size: many; J: TRBJ1-2; DNA: TGTGCCAGCAGCTTAGGAATCTCCTCTAACTATGGCTACACCTTC; CDR3: CASSLGISSNYGYTF
D: -; V: TRBV19; length: 15; size: -; J: TRBJ1-1; DNA: TGTGCCAGTAGTATAGACGGGGTGGCCTACACTGAAGCTTTCTTT; CDR3: CASSIDGVAYTEAFF
D: -; V: TRBV30; length: 13; size: few; J: TRBJ1-2; DNA: TGTGCCTGGAGTGTACTGGGGGCGTCGGGCTACACCTTC; CDR3: CAWSVLGASGYTF
D: TRBD2; V: TRBV30; length: 14; size: -; J: TRBJ2-3; DNA: TGTGCCTCCTCTAGCGGGGGGATCACAGATACGCAGTATTTT; CDR3: CASSSGGITDTQYF
D: -; V: TRBV7-9; length: 11; size: many; J: TRBJ2-7; DNA: TGTGCCAGCAGCTTTGAGTTAGAGCAGTACTTC; CDR3: CASSFELEQYF
D: -; V: TRBV10-2; length: 13; size: many; J: TRBJ2-7; DNA: TGCGCCAGCAGTGCGTTCGGTCCCTACGAGCAGTACTTC; CDR3: CASSAFGPYEQYF
D: -; V: TRBV11-1; length: 15; size: many; J: TRBJ2-1; DNA: TGTGCCAGCAGCTCATACGAGAGCTCCTACAATGAGCAGTTCTTC; CDR3: CASSSYESSYNEQFF
D: TRBD1; V: TRBV29-1; length: 13; size: many; J: TRBJ2-7; DNA: TGCAGCGCTGAGGGACAGACACCAGGCGAGCAGTACTTC; CDR3: CSAEGQTPGEQYF
D: TRBD1; V: TRBV5-1; length: 14; size: many; J: TRBJ1-2; DNA: TGCGCCAGCAGCCCGGGGGACAGCCTATATGGCTACACCTTC; CDR3: CASSPGDSLYGYTF
D: TRBD1; V: TRBV14; length: 15; size: -; J: TRBJ2-1; DNA: TGTGCCAGCAGCCAAGAAACAGGGGGCGCAAATGAGCAGTTCTTC; CDR3: CASSQETGGANEQFF
D: TRBD2; V: TRBV20-1; length: 17; size: many; J: TRBJ2-3; DNA: TGCAGTGCTAGCGCTCCGGGACTAGCGGGGGCCACAGATACGCAGTATTTT; CDR3: CSASAPGLAGATDTQYF
D: -; V: TRBV3-1; length: 15; size: -; J: TRBJ2-1; DNA: TGTGCCAGCAGTCACGGGGATAGCTCCTACAATGAGCAGTTCTTC; CDR3: CASSHGDSSYNEQFF
D: TRBD1; V: TRBV27; length: 15; size: many; J: TRBJ2-2; DNA: TGTGCCAGTCCCTGGGACAGGGGGCAGGTCGGGGAGCTGTTTTTT; CDR3: CASPWDRGQVGELFF
D: -; V: TRBV7-3; length: 14; size: many; J: TRBJ2-7; DNA: TGTGCCAGCAGCTTAAGAGGCAGGGTGAGCGAGCAGTACTTC; CDR3: CASSLRGRVSEQYF
D: -; V: TRBV7-6; length: 13; size: many; J: TRBJ1-5; DNA: TGTGCCAGCAGCCCTGGGGGGAATCAGCCCCAGCATTTT; CDR3: CASSPGGNQPQHF
D: -; V: TRBV7-9; length: 12; size: many; J: TRBJ2-7; DNA: TGTGCCAGCAGCTTTAGAGGACCCGAGCAGTACTTC; CDR3: CASSFRGPEQYF
D: TRBD1; V: TRBV6-5; length: 14; size: many; J: TRBJ2-7; DNA: TGTGCCAGCAGTGTGACAGGGGTGTCCTACGAGCAGTACTTC; CDR3: CASSVTGVSYEQYF
D: -; V: TRBV6-5; length: 14; size: few; J: TRBJ2-2; DNA: TGTGCCAGCAGTCAGGACCAAGGTGCCGGGGAGCTGTTTTTT; CDR3: CASSQDQGAGELFF
D: -; V: TRBV7-9; length: 16; size: many; J: TRBJ2-7; DNA: TGTGCCAGCAGCTCCCCGGGGGGCGAATTCTCCTACGAGCAGTACTTC; CDR3: CASSSPGGEFSYEQYF
D: -; V: TRBV3-1; length: 14; size: many; J: TRBJ1-2; DNA: TGTGCCAGCAGCCAAGAGGGACTGAACTATGGCTACACCTTC; CDR3: CASSQEGLNYGYTF
D: TRBD2; V: TRBV5-1; length: 15; size: many; J: TRBJ2-5; DNA: TGCGCCAGCAGCTTGGGGACTACTAGCGCGGAGACCCAGTACTTC; CDR3: CASSLGTTSAETQYF
D: -; V: TRBV29-1; length: 16; size: many; J: TRBJ2-2; DNA: TGCAGCGTTCTGTGGGCGGGACTTATGCCCACCGGGGAGCTGTTTTTT; CDR3: CSVLWAGLMPTGELFF
D: TRBD1; V: TRBV28; length: 16; size: many; J: TRBJ1-1; DNA: TGTGCCAGCAGTTTATTTGGGACAGGGGGCCGGACTGAAGCTTTCTTT; CDR3: CASSLFGTGGRTEAFF
D: -; V: TRBV7-9; length: 12; size: many; J: TRBJ2-7; DNA: TGTGCCAGCAGCTTGGGATCTGGGCGGGAGTACTTC; CDR3: CASSLGSGREYF
D: -; V: TRBV3-1; length: 16; size: -; J: TRBJ2-6; DNA: TGTGCCAGCAGCCAAGATTGGGGGCCCGGGGCCAACGTCCTGACTTTC; CDR3: CASSQDWGPGANVLTF
D: TRBD1; V: TRBV5-8; length: 19; size: many; J: TRBJ1-2; DNA: TGTGCCAGCATTTGGTCGGTTGTTACCGGGACAGGAGGAAACTATGGCTACACCTTC; CDR3: CASIWSVVTGTGGNYGYTF
D: -; V: TRBV4-2; length: 16; size: many; J: TRBJ2-6; DNA: TGTGCCGGTGCCCAGGACCCAGCCTCTGGGGCCAACGTCCTGACTTTC; CDR3: CAGAQDPASGANVLTF
D: TRBD2; V: TRBV11-2; length: 17; size: many; J: TRBJ2-1; DNA: TGTGCCAGCAGCTTACGTCCAGCGGGAGGATTCTACAATGAGCAGTTCTTC; CDR3: CASSLRPAGGFYNEQFF
D: TRBD2; V: TRBV11-3; length: 17; size: many; J: TRBJ2-3; DNA: TGTGCCAGCAGCTCCAGAATAGCGGGGGGCGGAACAGATACGCAGTATTTT; CDR3: CASSSRIAGGGTDTQYF
D: TRBD2; V: TRBV6-6; length: 14; size: few; J: TRBJ2-1; DNA: TGTGCCAGCAGGGGGCTAGGCGGGGGGGCAGAAGGGTTGTTC; CDR3: CASRGLGGGAEGLF
D: -; V: TRBV7-6; length: 20; size: many; J: TRBJ1-2; DNA: TGTGCCAGCAGCTTAGGCGTAGGCTTCGGGTCTGCCGCTAGGGACGATGGCTACACCTTC; CDR3: CASSLGVGFGSAARDDGYTF
D: TRBD2; V: TRBV7-2; length: 17; size: many; J: TRBJ2-4; DNA: TGTGCCAGCAGCTTAGCCCTGCTAGCGGGGGGGCAGGACATTCAGTACTTC; CDR3: CASSLALLAGGQDIQYF
D: -; V: TRBV11-2; length: 16; size: many; J: TRBJ2-3; DNA: TGTGCCAGCAGCTTAGTTGGTGTCCCAGTCACAGATACGCAGTATTTT; CDR3: CASSLVGVPVTDTQYF
D: -; V: TRBV5-4; length: 14; size: many; J: TRBJ2-7; DNA: TGTGCCAGCAGCTCGGGACGGAAAACCTACGAGCAGTACTTC; CDR3: CASSSGRKTYEQYF
D: -; V: TRBV5-6; length: 13; size: many; J: TRBJ2-5; DNA: TGTGCCAGCAGCTTGACCTTCCAAGAGACCCAGTACTTC; CDR3: CASSLTFQETQYF
D: -; V: TRBV12-3/TRBV12-4; length: 12; size: many; J: TRBJ2-4; DNA: TGTGCCAGCAGTTTAGAGAGGTCTCCCGGGCACTTC; CDR3: CASSLERSPGHF
D: TRBD1; V: TRBV5-1; length: 15; size: many; J: TRBJ2-1; DNA: TGCGCCAGCAGCTTGGCTCCGGGACAGTACAATGAGCAGTTCTTC; CDR3: CASSLAPGQYNEQFF
D: TRBD2; V: TRBV12-3/TRBV12-4; length: 16; size: many; J: TRBJ2-5; DNA: TGTGCCAGCAGTACCCCCGGGAGTAGCGGGGGGGAGACCCAGTACTTC; CDR3: CASSTPGSSGGETQYF
D: -; V: TRBV2; length: 15; size: many; J: TRBJ1-2; DNA: TGTGCCAGCAGTCAGTGGACTACCCCCAGCTATGGCTACACCTTC; CDR3: CASSQWTTPSYGYTF
D: -; V: TRBV27; length: 13; size: many; J: TRBJ2-7; DNA: TGTGCCAGCACCGGGCAGAACTCCTACGAGCAGTACTTC; CDR3: CASTGQNSYEQYF
D: -; V: TRBV7-6; length: 16; size: few; J: TRBJ2-1; DNA: TGTGCCAGCAGCTTAGGGCGGGACCTAAGCGACAATGAGCAGTTCTTC; CDR3: CASSLGRDLSDNEQFF
D: -; V: TRBV4-2; length: 14; size: -; J: TRBJ2-5; DNA: TGTGCCAGCAGCCAAGATCCGGACCAAGAGACCCAGTACTTC; CDR3: CASSQDPDQETQYF
D: -; V: TRBV2; length: 13; size: many; J: TRBJ1-4; DNA: TGTGCCAGCAGTAAGGACGTTCGAGAAAAACTGTTTTTT; CDR3: CASSKDVREKLFF
D: TRBD1; V: TRBV19; length: 13; size: many; J: TRBJ1-2; DNA: TGTGCCAGTAGTATGAGGGACAGGGTGGGCTACACCTTC; CDR3: CASSMRDRVGYTF
D: TRBD2; V: TRBV28; length: 13; size: many; J: TRBJ2-3; DNA: TGTGCCGGTAGCGGGGGGGCCTTAGATACGCAGTATTTT; CDR3: CAGSGGALDTQYF
D: -; V: TRBV20-1; length: 15; size: few; J: TRBJ2-7; DNA: TGCAGTGCTAGAGTGGCGGCAACAACCACCTACGAGCAGTACTTC; CDR3: CSARVAATTTYEQYF
D: -; V: TRBV7-8; length: 14; size: many; J: TRBJ2-7; DNA: TGTGCCAGCAGCTTTTCTGCAATATCCTACGAGCAGTACTTC; CDR3: CASSFSAISYEQYF
D: -; V: TRBV30; length: 14; size: many; J: TRBJ1-2; DNA: TGTGCCTGGGGGAGGGACGGATCTAACTATGGCTACACCTTC; CDR3: CAWGRDGSNYGYTF
D: TRBD2; V: TRBV18; length: 15; size: many; J: TRBJ2-7; DNA: TGTGCCAGCTCACCGGGTAGCGGGGGTTTCTACGAGCAGTACTTC; CDR3: CASSPGSGGFYEQYF